This entry features one T cell receptor beta chain sequence. The table came from immunoSEQ multiplex PCR; TCRdb's copy has only in-frame clones and leaves some out. The sample yields 90,000 to 150,000 clones, approximately 86% seen once. This entry belongs to a study of T cell responses to AZD1222 COVID-19 vaccine. The junction had 4 bases not matched to a gene; V was cut back by 1 base and J by 4 bases. The CDR3 spans 16 residues. Looked up from germline, CDR1 is LGHNA and CDR2 is YNFKEQ. The genes are TRBV4-2 and TRBJ1-2; TRBD1 matches at 12 bases. This TCR was recovered from an adult in good health. Sequenced here: peripheral blood, sampled on day 0 of AZD1222 vaccination. The CDR3 region is CASSQAGGQGAYGYTF. As DNA, the CDR3 is TGTGCCAGCAGCCAAGCCGGGGGACAGGGGGCCTATGGCTACACCTTC.